This T cell receptor beta chain is from a study of T cell clonality in common variable immunodeficiency. This CDR3 region has 15 residues. Trimming removed 7 bases from V and 2 bases from J; junction bases left unmatched: 12. CDR1 is SGHDT, CDR2 YYEEEE, per germline. Assay used: immunoSEQ multiplex PCR; TCRdb lists only in-frame clones, some missing. The profile covers some 38,000 clones, none occurring a single time. This clone was observed at least ten times. The read finishes 3 residues shy of the CDR3 end, and the germline J gene is used to complete it. This receptor was obtained from a person aged 18 to 75 in good health. The rearrangement uses TRBV5-6 and TRBJ2-7; TRBD1 agrees at 7 bases. The sequenced material came from peripheral blood mononuclear cells. CDR3 amino acids: CASGTADTFAYEQYF. The covered CDR3 bases are TGTGCCAGCGGGACAGCTGATACTTTCGCCTACGAG.